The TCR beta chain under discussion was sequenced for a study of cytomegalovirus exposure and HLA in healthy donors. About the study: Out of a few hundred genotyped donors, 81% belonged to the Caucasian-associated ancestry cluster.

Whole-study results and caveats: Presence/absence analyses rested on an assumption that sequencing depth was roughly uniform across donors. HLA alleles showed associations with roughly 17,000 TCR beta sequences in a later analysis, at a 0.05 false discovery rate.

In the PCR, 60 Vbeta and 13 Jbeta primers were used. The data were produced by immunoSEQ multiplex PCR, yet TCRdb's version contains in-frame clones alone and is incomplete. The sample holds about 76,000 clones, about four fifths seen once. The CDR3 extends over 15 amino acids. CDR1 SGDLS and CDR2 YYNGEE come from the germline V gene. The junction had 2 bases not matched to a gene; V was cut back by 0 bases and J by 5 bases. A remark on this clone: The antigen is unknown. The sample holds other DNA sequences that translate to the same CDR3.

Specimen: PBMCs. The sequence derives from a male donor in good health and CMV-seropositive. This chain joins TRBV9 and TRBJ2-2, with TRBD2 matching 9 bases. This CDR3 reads CASSVVAGGTGELFF. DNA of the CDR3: TGTGCCAGCAGCGTAGTGGCGGGAGGGACCGGGGAGCTGTTTTTT.